Listed here is a single T cell receptor beta chain. Treatment indicated: roughly 19 received Ad26.COV2.S at low or high dose, single or two shots; roughly five received placebo; per-sample allocation not given. Collection of samples fell on day 63 after the first vaccine or placebo injection. This sample is drawn from a study of Ad26.COV2.S vaccination and SARS-CoV-2 variants. This CDR3 comprises 15 residues. V lost 5 bases and J 4 bases, leaving 15 bases between the germline ends. Germline CDR1 reads SGHTA; CDR2 reads FQGNSA. The table came from immunoSEQ multiplex PCR; TCRdb's copy has only in-frame clones and leaves some out. The sample holds about 680,000 clones, more than 80% seen once.

The starting material was peripheral blood, obtained in a trial of Ad26.COV2.S vaccine versus placebo. This receptor was taken from a person aged 18 to 59 who received the Ad26.COV2.S COVID-19 vaccine or a placebo. J is TRBJ2-1 and V is TRBV7-2; the D gene is possibly TRBD1 (5 bases). The chain's CDR3 is CASSNGDSRYNEQFF. The CDR3 region has the DNA TGTGCCAGCAGCAACGGTGACAGTAGATACAATGAGCAGTTCTTC.